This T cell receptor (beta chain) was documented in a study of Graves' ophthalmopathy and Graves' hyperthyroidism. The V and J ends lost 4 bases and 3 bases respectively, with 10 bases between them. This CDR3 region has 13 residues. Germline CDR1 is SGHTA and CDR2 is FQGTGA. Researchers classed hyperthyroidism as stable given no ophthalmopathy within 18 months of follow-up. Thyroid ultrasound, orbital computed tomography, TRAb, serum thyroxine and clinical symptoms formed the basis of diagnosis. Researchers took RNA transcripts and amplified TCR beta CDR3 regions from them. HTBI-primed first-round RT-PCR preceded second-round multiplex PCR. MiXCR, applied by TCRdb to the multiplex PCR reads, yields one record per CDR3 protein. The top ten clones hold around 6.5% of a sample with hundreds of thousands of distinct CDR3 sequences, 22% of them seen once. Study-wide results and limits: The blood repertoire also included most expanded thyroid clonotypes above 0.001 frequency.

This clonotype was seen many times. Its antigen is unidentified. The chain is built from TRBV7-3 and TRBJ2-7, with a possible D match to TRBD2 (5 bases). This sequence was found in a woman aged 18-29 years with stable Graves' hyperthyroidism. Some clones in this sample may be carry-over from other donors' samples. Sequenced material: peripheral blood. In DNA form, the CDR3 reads TGTGCCAGCAGCTCCGAGGCGGGCTACGAGCAGTACTTC. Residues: CASSSEAGYEQYF.